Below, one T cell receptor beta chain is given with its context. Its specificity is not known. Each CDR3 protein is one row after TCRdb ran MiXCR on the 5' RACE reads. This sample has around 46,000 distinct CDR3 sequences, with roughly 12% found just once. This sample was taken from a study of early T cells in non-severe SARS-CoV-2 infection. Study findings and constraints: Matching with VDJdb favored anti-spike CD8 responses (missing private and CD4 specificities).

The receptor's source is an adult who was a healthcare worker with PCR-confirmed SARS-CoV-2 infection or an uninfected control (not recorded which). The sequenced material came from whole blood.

DNA for the CDR3: TGTGCCAGCAGCCAAGTAACCCCCGTGGTAGGGGGCAAAAATGAGCAGTTCTTC. Protein sequence: CASSQVTPVVGGKNEQFF. The gene calls are TRBV14 and TRBJ2-1; 7 positions agree with TRBD1. The V and J ends lost 1 base and 7 bases, in that order; junction bases with no gene match: 16. This CDR3 contains 18 residues. The V gene's germline CDR1 is SGHDN and CDR2 FVKESK.